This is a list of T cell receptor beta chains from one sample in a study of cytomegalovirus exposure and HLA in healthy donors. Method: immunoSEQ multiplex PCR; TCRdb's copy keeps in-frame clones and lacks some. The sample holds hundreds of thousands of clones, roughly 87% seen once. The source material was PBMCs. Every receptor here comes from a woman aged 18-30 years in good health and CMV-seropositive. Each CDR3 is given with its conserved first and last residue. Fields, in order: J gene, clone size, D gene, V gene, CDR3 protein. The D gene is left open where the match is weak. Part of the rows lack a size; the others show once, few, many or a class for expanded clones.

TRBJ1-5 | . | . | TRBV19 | CASSTKTTPDQPQHF
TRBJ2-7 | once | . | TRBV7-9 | CASLAEGEQYF
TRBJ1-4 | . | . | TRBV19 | CASSGDTATNEKLFF
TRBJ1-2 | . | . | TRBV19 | CASSMLGANYGYTF
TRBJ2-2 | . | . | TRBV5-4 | CASGTSWSGELFF
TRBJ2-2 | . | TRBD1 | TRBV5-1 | CASSSTAYTGDTGELFF
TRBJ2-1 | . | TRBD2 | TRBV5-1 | CASSSLGSGVSYNEQFF
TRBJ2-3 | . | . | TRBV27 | CASSPLGGSTDTQYF
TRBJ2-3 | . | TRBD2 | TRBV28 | CASRSGMGGSTDTQYF
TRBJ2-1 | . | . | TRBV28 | CASPPSLNYNEQFF
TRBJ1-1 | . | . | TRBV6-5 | CASSYGGGNTEAFF
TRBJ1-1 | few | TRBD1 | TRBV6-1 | CASSGDRTGTEAFF
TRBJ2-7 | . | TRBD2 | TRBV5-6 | CASSLARGAPRQYF
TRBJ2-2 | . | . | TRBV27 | CASSPGSSTGELFF
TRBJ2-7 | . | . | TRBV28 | CASSPPGFSSYEQYF
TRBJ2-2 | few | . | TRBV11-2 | CASSLRARNTGELFF
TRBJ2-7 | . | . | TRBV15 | CATSRDLLSGGYEQYF
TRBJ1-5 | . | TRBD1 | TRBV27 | CASSTQGYQPQHF
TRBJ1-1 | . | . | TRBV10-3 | CAISVGGSNTEAFF
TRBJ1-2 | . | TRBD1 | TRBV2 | CASSENLTGGYGYTF
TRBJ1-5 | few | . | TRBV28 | CASSLPGSQPQHF
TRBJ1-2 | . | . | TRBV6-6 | CASSYEAGLGGYTF
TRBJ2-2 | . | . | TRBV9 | CASSLWEGGSGELFF
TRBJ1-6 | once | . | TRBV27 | CASSPGWDSPLHF
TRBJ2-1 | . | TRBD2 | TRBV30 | CAWTAAGGHQRDEQFF
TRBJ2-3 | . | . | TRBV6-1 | CASSLSVTDTQYF
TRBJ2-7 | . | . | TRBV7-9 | CASSLAQEQYF
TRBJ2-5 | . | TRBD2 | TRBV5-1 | CASRFGASGSAPETQYF
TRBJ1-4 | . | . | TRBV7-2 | CASSYPGTPGEKLFF
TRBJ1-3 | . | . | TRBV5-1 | CASRQGVAGNTIYF
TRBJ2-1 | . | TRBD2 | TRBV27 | CASKKLAGGPVEQFF
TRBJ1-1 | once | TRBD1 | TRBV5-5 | CASSFETGDFAEAFF
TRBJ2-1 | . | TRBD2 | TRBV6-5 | CASSYPTGTNNEQFF
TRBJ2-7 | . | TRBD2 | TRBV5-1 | CASSLEGATSGIYEQYF
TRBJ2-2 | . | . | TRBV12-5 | CASGDQGSTGELFF
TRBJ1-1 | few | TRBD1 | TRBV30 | CAWSVQGNTEAFF
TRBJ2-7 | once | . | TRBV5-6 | CASSQNTGSLYEQYF
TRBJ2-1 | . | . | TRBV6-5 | CASSYSPSYNEQFF
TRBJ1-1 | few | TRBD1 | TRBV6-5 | CASSSNRGREGTEAFF
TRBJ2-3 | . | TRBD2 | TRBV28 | CASSPTSGGFTDTQYF
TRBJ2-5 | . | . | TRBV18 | CASSPPNRGSLETQYF
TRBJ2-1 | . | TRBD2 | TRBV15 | CATSRDLRLAGVEQFF
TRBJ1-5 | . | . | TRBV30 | CAWATYSNQPQHF
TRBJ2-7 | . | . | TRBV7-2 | CASNLVSGYEQYF
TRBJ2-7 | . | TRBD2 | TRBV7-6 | CASSATSGSSYEQYF
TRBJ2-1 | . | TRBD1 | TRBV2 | CASSLPGQGRNEQFF
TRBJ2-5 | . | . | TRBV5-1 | CASSLAGGETQYF
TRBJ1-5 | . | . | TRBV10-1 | CASSEWDTRVLGQPQHF
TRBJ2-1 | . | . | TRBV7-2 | CASSFSGFSYNEQFF